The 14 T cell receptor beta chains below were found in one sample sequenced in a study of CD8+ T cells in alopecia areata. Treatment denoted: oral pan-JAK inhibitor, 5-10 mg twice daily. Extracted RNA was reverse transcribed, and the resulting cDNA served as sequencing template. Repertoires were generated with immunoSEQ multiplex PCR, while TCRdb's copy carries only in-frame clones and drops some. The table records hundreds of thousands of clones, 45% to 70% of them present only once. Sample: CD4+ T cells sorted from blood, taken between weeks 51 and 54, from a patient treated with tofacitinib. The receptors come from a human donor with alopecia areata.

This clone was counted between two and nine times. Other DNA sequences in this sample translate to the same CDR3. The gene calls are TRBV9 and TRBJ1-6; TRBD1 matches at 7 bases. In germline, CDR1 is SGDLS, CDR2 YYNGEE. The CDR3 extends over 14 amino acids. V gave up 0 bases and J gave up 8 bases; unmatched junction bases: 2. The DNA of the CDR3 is TGTGCCAGCAGCGTAGGTACAGGGGATTCACCCCTCCACTTT. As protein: CASSVGTGDSPLHF.

The CDR3 nucleotides are TGCAGCGTTGAGGAAACGGGACAGTATACGCAGTATTTT. Its translation is CSVEETGQYTQYF. The chain recombines TRBV29-1 with TRBJ2-3; 7 nucleotides align to TRBD1. Looked up from germline, CDR1 is SQVTM and CDR2 is ANQGSEA. The J segment lost 7 bases and the V segment lost 3 bases, leaving 7 bases of the junction unmatched. This CDR3 comprises 13 residues.

This chain's CDR3 is CASSVVGRPLHF. CDR3 DNA: TGTGCCAGCAGCGTGGTCGGCCGACCCCTCCACTTT. The chain is built from TRBV9 and TRBJ1-6; D ambiguous. The CDR3 contains 12 residues. Germline V gene data show CDR1 as SGDLS and CDR2 as YYNGEE. V dropped 2 bases and J dropped 12 bases, with 9 bases sitting between them.

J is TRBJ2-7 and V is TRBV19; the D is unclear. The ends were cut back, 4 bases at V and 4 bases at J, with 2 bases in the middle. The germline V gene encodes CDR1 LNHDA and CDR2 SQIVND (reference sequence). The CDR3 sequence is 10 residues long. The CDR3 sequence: CASSKYEQYF. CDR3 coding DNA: TGTGCCAGTAGTAAATACGAGCAGTACTTC.

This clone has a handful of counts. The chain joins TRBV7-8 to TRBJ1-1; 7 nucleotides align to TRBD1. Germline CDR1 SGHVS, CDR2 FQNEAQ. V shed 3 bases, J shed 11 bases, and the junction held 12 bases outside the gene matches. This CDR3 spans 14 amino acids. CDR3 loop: CASSFSLDRARAFF. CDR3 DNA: TGTGCCAGCAGCTTTTCCCTAGACAGGGCGCGGGCTTTCTTT.

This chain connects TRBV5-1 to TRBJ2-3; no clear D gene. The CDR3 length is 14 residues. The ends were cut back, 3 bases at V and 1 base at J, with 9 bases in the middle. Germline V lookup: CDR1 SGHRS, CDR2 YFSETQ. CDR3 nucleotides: TGCGCCAGCAGCTACAACCAGGGCACAGATACGCAGTATTTT. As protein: CASSYNQGTDTQYF.

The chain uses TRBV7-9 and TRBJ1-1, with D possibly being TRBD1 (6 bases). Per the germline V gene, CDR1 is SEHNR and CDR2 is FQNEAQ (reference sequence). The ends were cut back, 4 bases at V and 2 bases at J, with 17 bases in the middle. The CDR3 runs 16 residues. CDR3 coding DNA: TGTGCCAGCAGCTATTATGAAGGGACACACAACACTGAAGCTTTCTTT. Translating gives CASSYYEGTHNTEAFF.

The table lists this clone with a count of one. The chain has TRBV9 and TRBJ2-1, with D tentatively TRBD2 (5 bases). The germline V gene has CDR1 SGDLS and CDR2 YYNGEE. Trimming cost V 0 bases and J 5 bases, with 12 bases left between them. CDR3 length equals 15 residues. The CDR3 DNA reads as TGTGCCAGCAGCGTAGTGGCAGGAGGCCACAATGAGCAGTTCTTC. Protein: CASSVVAGGHNEQFF.

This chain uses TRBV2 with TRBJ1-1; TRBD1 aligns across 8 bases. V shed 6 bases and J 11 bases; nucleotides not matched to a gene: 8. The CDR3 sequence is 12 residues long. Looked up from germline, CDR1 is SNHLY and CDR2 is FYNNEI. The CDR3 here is CASRTGTGTAFF. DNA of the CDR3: TGTGCCAGCAGGACCGGGACAGGTACGGCTTTCTTT.

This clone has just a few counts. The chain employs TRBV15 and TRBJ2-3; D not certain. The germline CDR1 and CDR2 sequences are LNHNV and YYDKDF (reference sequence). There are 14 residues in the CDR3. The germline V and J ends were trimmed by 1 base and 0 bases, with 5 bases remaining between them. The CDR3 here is CATSRALSTDTQYF. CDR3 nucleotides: TGTGCCACCAGCAGAGCTCTTAGCACAGATACGCAGTATTTT.

The CDR3 DNA is TGTGCCAGCAGTAGGACCGGACTGGGCATTCAGTACTTC. It codes for CASSRTGLGIQYF. This chain uses TRBV6-5 with TRBJ2-4; the D gene is possibly TRBD2 (5 bases). With 5 bases removed from V and 9 bases from J, the gap between germline ends came to 14 bases. This CDR3 comprises 13 residues. Germline lookup yields CDR1 MNHEY and CDR2 SVGAGI.

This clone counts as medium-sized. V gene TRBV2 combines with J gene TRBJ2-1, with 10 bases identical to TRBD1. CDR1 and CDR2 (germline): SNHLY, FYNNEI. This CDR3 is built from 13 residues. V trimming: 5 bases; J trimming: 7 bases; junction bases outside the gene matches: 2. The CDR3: CASSWDRGNEQFF. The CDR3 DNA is TGTGCCAGCAGTTGGGACAGGGGAAATGAGCAGTTCTTC.

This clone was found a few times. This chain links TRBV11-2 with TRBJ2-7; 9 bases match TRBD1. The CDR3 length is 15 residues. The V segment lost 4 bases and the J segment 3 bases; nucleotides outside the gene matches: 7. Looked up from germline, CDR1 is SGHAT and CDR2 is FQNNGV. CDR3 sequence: CASSYHRDRDYEQYF. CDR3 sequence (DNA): TGTGCCAGCAGCTATCACCGGGACAGGGACTACGAGCAGTACTTC.

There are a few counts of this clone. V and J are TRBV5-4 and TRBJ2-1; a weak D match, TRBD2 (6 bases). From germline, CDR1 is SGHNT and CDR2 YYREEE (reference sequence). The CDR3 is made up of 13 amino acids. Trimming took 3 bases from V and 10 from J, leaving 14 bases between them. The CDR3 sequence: CASSSGGAGEQFF. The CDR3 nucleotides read TGTGCCAGCAGCTCCGGAGGGGCGGGGGAGCAGTTCTTC.